This T cell receptor (beta chain) comes out of a study of cytomegalovirus exposure and HLA in healthy donors (dated by TCRdb to between 2016 and 2019). Regarding the study in general: In an earlier analysis of 450 to 750 of the donors, about 260 Gb of sequence data and approximately 100 million unique TCR beta sequences from about 179 million T cells were reported. About 280 gigabases of sequencing data and approximately 85 million unique TCR sequences were included in an early release covering roughly 700 HLA-typed donors. Of the approximately 400 genotyped donors, 80% to 90% were placed in the genetic ancestry cluster associated with self-reported Caucasian donors. The study aimed to test whether signatures of past pathogen exposure could be identified by cataloging public T cell receptors. Using immunosequencing, the study profiled T cell repertoires from approximately 700 subjects and related those repertoires to cytomegalovirus serostatus. In addition to the first cohort of hundreds of subjects, a separate validation cohort of approximately 120 different subjects was used. To predict cytomegalovirus infection status, the study brought together high-throughput TCR immunosequencing, statistical association of individual TCRs with disease status, and machine learning. To study patterns of TCR occurrence, a later analysis re-analyzed previously published TCR beta repertoires from around 700 donors and added high-resolution HLA genotyping. Rather than using new phenotypic data, the later analysis identified candidate immune exposures from TCR beta sequences and from how often those sequences occurred across donors. In an earlier analysis of 500 to 650 of the donors, high-throughput TCR beta sequencing was used to judge whether each TCR beta V gene segment behaved as functional or pseudogenic. Donor age, sex, ethnicity and CMV serostatus were collected together with the repertoire data. In a later genetic analysis, genome-wide SNP genotypes for about 55% of the roughly 700 donors were used, and that subset was treated as a discovery cohort. Every discovery cohort repertoire had been produced on one sequencing platform. Both class I and class II loci were covered by HLA typing, at four-digit resolution. Typing coverage varied by locus: about 620-630 donors for A, B, C, DRB1 and DQB1; under 550 for DQA1; 600 to 610 for DPA1; approximately 450 for DPB1. Because of strong linkage in the cohort, roughly five DR-DQ haplotypes were treated as single units for association and clustering. Across roughly 420 genotyped donors of the cohort, an average of about 220,000 unique TCR beta nucleotide sequences per donor were sequenced, and 15% to 20% of those sequences were non-productive.

The paper as a whole reports these results and caveats: In a later analysis, HLA-associated TCR beta chains showed more clonal expansion and lower generation probabilities than non-associated chains that were equally common. Most CMV-associated TCR beta chains appeared to be HLA-restricted in a later analysis, and the HLA associations seemed to be driven largely by CMV exposure. In both the original and validation cohorts, the classifier was reported to diagnose cytomegalovirus status with high specificity and sensitivity. A later genetic analysis reported fewer N-insertions in productive TCRs among donors in an Asian-associated ancestry cluster than the roughly 700-donor mean. A total of some 180 TCR beta chains were listed by the study as associated with cytomegalovirus. According to a later analysis, parvovirus B19, influenza, CMV and Epstein-Barr virus appeared linked to several top co-occurrence clusters. Correlated functional status among segregating V segments might reflect linkage disequilibrium, but an unknown experimental factor could not be ruled out. A later analysis associated 15,000 to 20,000 TCR beta sequences with specific HLA alleles at a false discovery rate of 0.05. Most TCR sequences were seen in very few donors, while some public TCRs were found in many individuals. Because the 87-base-pair reads could not distinguish some IMGT-functional V segments, including TRBV6-2 and TRBV6-3, those segments were excluded. In a later genetic analysis, a missense DCLRE1C variant was associated with V-gene and J-gene trimming of TCR beta chains, and the association was replicated in an independent cohort. A few of the identified cytomegalovirus-associated TCR beta chains were confirmed in vitro to be specific for cytomegalovirus antigens. Because HLA typing was missing for some donors at each locus, association tests included only the typed subset. According to the authors, the approach could potentially be generalized to other disease states and immunological phenotypes. The earlier analysis of fewer than 750 of the donors excluded around 17 rarely observed V segments, including chromosome 9 orphons, because counts were too low. A later analysis found that TCR association rates varied across HLA loci, with DRB1 alleles showing the most associated TCRs and HLA-C alleles the fewest. CMV serostatus was the only immune exposure information available for the cohort. The sequencing pipeline was judged likely to have produced a cluster of highly shared sequence variants as a technical artifact. The presence/absence analyses assumed that sequencing depth was roughly uniform across donors, and that assumption may not be true. A further reported finding was that TCR beta sequences accurately predicted the HLA-A and HLA-B alleles for most subjects in the first cohort. The cohort was sequenced for TCR beta chains only, and without alpha or paired-chain data the features that could be detected were limited. Strong co-occurrence of HLA alleles, especially DR and DQ, made assigning TCR associations to individual alleles difficult. In an earlier analysis of under 600 of the donors, most TCR beta V segments were observed in productive rearrangements about 87% or about 30% of the time, broadly matching IMGT annotations.

Receptors were amplified or captured by the immunoSEQ multiplex PCR assay. A mixture of 60 forward primers for TCR Vbeta segments and 13 reverse primers for TCR Jbeta segments was used in the multiplex PCR. A multiplex PCR assay on genomic DNA amplified the CDR3 region of rearranged TCR beta genes. The amplified TCR beta libraries were sequenced on the Illumina HiSeq System as 87-base-pair reads. In the authors' own workflow: Across the roughly 600 repertoires, a later analysis counted 80 million or so unique TCR beta chains, roughly 11 million of which were shared by at least two donors. Raw reads were error-corrected and collapsed into unique sequences by a nearest-neighbor algorithm in which closely related sequences were merged to remove PCR and sequencing errors. CDR3 sequences were aligned to IMGT reference sequences to assign V, D and J gene segments. For a sequence to be retained, a match of at least six nucleotides to both a V gene segment and a J gene segment was required. Rearrangements were called productive when the CDR3 lacked stop codons and stayed in frame with V and J; all others were non-productive. Following IMGT convention, CDR3 was defined as the stretch from the second conserved V-encoded cysteine to the conserved J-encoded phenylalanine. In an earlier analysis of more than 550 of the donors, sequences lacking an unambiguous match to a single V gene segment were excluded. An earlier analysis of under 750 of the donors called V segments functional above 56.7% productive rearrangements and segregating when the between-donor standard deviation exceeded 5%. A statistical classification framework was developed to diagnose cytomegalovirus status using the catalog of TCR beta chain sequences. In a later analysis, V and J genes were assigned by comparing TCR nucleotide sequences against IMGT/GENE-DB human TR gene sequences. The TCRdist pipeline was used in a later analysis to assign CDR3 sequences and most-parsimonious VDJ recombination scenarios. In a later analysis, each TCR beta chain was defined by its CDR3 amino acid sequence together with its V-gene family, and reads without a unique V-gene family were excluded. In a later analysis, several hundred highly shared, low-generation-probability nucleotide sequences were removed to address suspected cross-contamination and a sequencing artifact. For each public chain, a later analysis derived a clonal expansion index from normalized ranks of inferred template counts within each repertoire. Generation probabilities in a later analysis came from a VDJ recombination model fitted to out-of-frame rearrangements, and those results were checked against IGoR. A later analysis scored TCR-TCR, TCR-HLA and TCR-CMV co-occurrence with hypergeometric tests, applying a repertoire-size bias correction to TCR pairs. False discovery rates were estimated in a later analysis by permuting HLA or CMV assignments 20 times. In a later analysis, co-occurring TCRs were grouped using DBSCAN, and TCRdist sequence similarity was added for clustering within HLA-allele-positive subsets. For co-occurrence clustering, repertoires with fewer than 30,000 or more than 120,000 public chains were excluded, along with roughly five repertoires with anomalous nucleotide sharing. Drawn from immuneACCESS, this table holds only the in-frame rearrangements with V and J called that TCRdb kept. Clones are partly lost; checked studies trace under half to an unresolved V gene and leave the rest unexplained. D and trimming come from the DNA, and the V and J calls and clone size come from that table. In all, the sample holds around 68,000 clones, and just over 65% of those were seen once. The ten biggest clones cover over 9.5% of the sample.

This clone was counted a few times. What antigen it recognizes has not been identified. Base quality data are lacking; no much larger clone is found one base away. The cohort was made up of several hundred healthy bone marrow donors. All cohort members were sampled while nominally healthy, although unrecorded immune exposures were likely present. The donor tested CMV seronegative, placing the donor among the 350 to 400 seronegative members of the cohort. Each donor provided a peripheral blood sample, and peripheral blood mononuclear cells were used for TCR beta sequencing. Genomic DNA extraction from the blood cell samples was performed with the Qiagen DNeasy Blood Extraction Kit. The CDR3 goes from the cysteine to the phenylalanine over 10 residues. Only the CDR3 DNA is retained, 30 bases long and in frame from the first base.

The rearranged chain carries TRBV21-1 and TRBJ2-5; the table names TRBD2, a call not compared with the DNA. TRBV21-1 is reported as a pseudogene. The sequencing sample was made of PBMCs. The clonotype was recovered from a woman in her 30s in good health and CMV-seronegative. For the CDR3, the sequence is CAGTAGAQYF. The DNA reads TGTGCAGGCACAGCGGGGGCCCAGTACTTC.